These T cell receptor beta chains were read from a single sample in a study of radiotherapy plus CTLA-4 blockade in lung cancer. The method was immunoSEQ multiplex PCR; TCRdb's version includes in-frame clones alone and lacks a portion of them. The top ten hold under 2.5% of the sample, which has 85,000 to 130,000 clones, 70% to 90% seen once. This sample comprised peripheral blood, obtained from a patient treated with radiotherapy plus ipilimumab. Receptors originate from a human donor with non-small cell lung cancer that progressed on radiotherapy plus ipilimumab. Some clones in this sample may be carry-over from other donors' samples. CDR3s include the opening cysteine and the closing phenylalanine or tryptophan. The D gene is left open where the match is weak. Not all rows give a size; the values are once, few, many and, for expanded clones, a class.

J gene | clone size | V gene | D gene | CDR3 protein | CDR3 DNA
TRBJ1-6 | . | TRBV6-1 | TRBD1 | CASRDRVGSPLHF | TGTGCCAGCAGGGACAGGGTAGGATCACCCCTCCACTTT
TRBJ2-5 | . | TRBV2 | TRBD2 | CASTRGGDARTQYF | TGTGCCAGCACCCGGGGGGGGGACGCGAGGACCCAGTACTTC
TRBJ1-2 | . | TRBV2 | TRBD1 | CASSGQGGLYGYTF | TGTGCCAGCAGCGGCCAGGGGGGGCTCTATGGCTACACCTTC
TRBJ2-7 | . | TRBV18 | TRBD2 | CASSRGLAGGLDEQYF | TGTGCCAGCTCACGCGGACTAGCGGGGGGGCTTGACGAGCAGTACTTC
TRBJ2-6 | . | TRBV5-6 | . | CASNMVNSQSRANVLTF | TGTGCCAGCAATATGGTCAATAGTCAAAGTCGGGCCAACGTCCTGACTTTC
TRBJ1-4 | . | TRBV4-1 | . | CASSQGRSVYEKLFF | TGCGCCAGCAGCCAAGGACGTTCTGTATATGAAAAACTGTTTTTT
TRBJ1-2 | . | TRBV6-1 | . | CASSRTDFYGYTF | TGTGCCAGCTCTAGGACAGACTTCTATGGCTACACCTTC
TRBJ2-4 | once | TRBV20-1 | . | CSARRGNIQYF | TGCAGTGCCAGACGAGGGAACATTCAGTACTTC
TRBJ1-1 | few | TRBV7-9 | . | CASSLMGETEAFF | TGTGCCAGCAGCTTGATGGGGGAAACTGAAGCTTTCTTT
TRBJ2-2 | few | TRBV6-6 | . | CASRQYTGELFF | TGTGCCAGCAGACAGTACACCGGGGAGCTGTTTTTT
TRBJ1-4 | few | TRBV7-6 | . | CASSLDSIKLFF | TGTGCCAGCAGCTTAGACTCAATAAAACTGTTTTTT
TRBJ1-1 | . | TRBV18 | TRBD1 | CASSRTGPNTEAFF | TGTGCCAGCTCACGGACAGGGCCGAACACTGAAGCTTTCTTT
TRBJ2-7 | . | TRBV6-1 | . | CASRREFSVQQYF | TGTGCCAGCCGTAGGGAGTTCTCCGTGCAGCAGTACTTC
TRBJ1-5 | . | TRBV7-9 | . | CASSPTAGFGNQPQHF | TGTGCCAGCAGCCCCACGGCAGGGTTCGGCAATCAGCCCCAGCATTTT
TRBJ1-1 | . | TRBV18 | . | CASSPGRLLNTEAFF | TGTGCCAGCTCACCGGGACGGCTCCTGAACACTGAAGCTTTCTTT
TRBJ1-5 | . | TRBV4-1 | . | CASSLRDHSNQPQHF | TGCGCCAGCAGCCTACGGGACCATAGCAATCAGCCCCAGCATTTT
TRBJ2-7 | . | TRBV19 | . | CASSNSVFYEQYF | TGTGCCAGTAGTAATAGCGTTTTCTACGAGCAGTACTTC
TRBJ2-7 | . | TRBV5-1 | TRBD1 | CASSLGGTGPYEQYF | TGCGCCAGCAGCTTGGGCGGGACAGGACCCTACGAGCAGTACTTC
TRBJ1-1 | . | TRBV9 | . | CASSVSPGTEAFF | TGTGCCAGCAGCGTCTCCCCTGGAACTGAAGCTTTCTTT
TRBJ1-2 | . | TRBV18 | TRBD1 | CASSPPSDRGYGYTF | TGTGCCAGCTCACCACCGTCTGACAGGGGGTATGGCTACACCTTC
TRBJ2-2 | . | TRBV5-4 | TRBD2 | CASSGPGGQSNTGELFF | TGTGCCAGCAGCGGGCCGGGGGGGCAGTCGAACACCGGGGAGCTGTTTTTT
TRBJ1-1 | . | TRBV9 | TRBD1 | CASSVGQGAREAFF | TGTGCCAGCAGCGTGGGGCAGGGGGCGCGGGAAGCTTTCTTT
TRBJ2-3 | . | TRBV19 | TRBD1 | CATWTGSTDTQYF | TGTGCCACCTGGACAGGAAGCACAGATACGCAGTATTTT
TRBJ1-4 | . | TRBV14 | TRBD1 | CASSLTGQFNEKLFF | TGTGCCAGCAGCTTAACGGGACAGTTTAATGAAAAACTGTTTTTT
TRBJ1-3 | few | TRBV6-4 | . | CASSGQFPHSGNTIYF | TGTGCCAGCAGTGGACAGTTTCCTCACTCTGGAAACACCATATATTTT
TRBJ2-3 | . | TRBV2 | TRBD1 | CASRPDRGIDTQYF | TGTGCCAGCAGACCGGACAGGGGCATAGATACGCAGTATTTT
TRBJ2-7 | . | TRBV29-1 | TRBD1 | CSVETGTGIYEQYF | TGCAGCGTGGAAACCGGGACAGGGATCTACGAGCAGTACTTC
TRBJ1-1 | . | TRBV6-1 | . | CASERGATMNTEAFF | TGTGCCAGCGAACGCGGAGCAACAATGAACACTGAAGCTTTCTTT
TRBJ2-5 | . | TRBV7-6 | TRBD2 | CASSLEPTSARETQYF | TGTGCCAGCAGCTTAGAGCCGACTAGCGCGAGAGAGACCCAGTACTTC
TRBJ1-1 | . | TRBV28 | . | CASSFKTGYNTEAFF | TGTGCCAGCAGTTTTAAGACAGGCTACAACACTGAAGCTTTCTTT
TRBJ2-1 | . | TRBV9 | . | CASSLGAASYNEQFF | TGTGCCAGCAGCCTTGGAGCAGCCTCCTACAATGAGCAGTTCTTC